The 7 T cell receptor beta chains below all came from one sample that was sequenced in a study of T cells after yellow fever vaccination. TCRdb ran MiXCR on the 5' RACE reads and lists one entry per CDR3 protein. In the table there are about 250,000 distinct CDR3 sequences, approximately 3.8% of which are singletons. The sequencing used PBMCs, collected 15 days after the yellow fever booster vaccination. Every receptor here comes from a man in his late teens or twenties who received the YFV17D yellow fever vaccine.

The sample holds many counts of this clonotype. The chain joins TRBV4-3 to TRBJ1-3; D is possibly TRBD1 (5 bases). Germline V gene lookup returns CDR1 LGHNA and CDR2 YSLEER. V was pared by 0 bases and J by 0 bases, with 21 bases between. CDR3 length: 20 residues. CDR3 in amino acids: CASSQDMGPAFRFSGNTIYF. The CDR3 nucleotides are TGCGCCAGCAGCCAAGATATGGGGCCAGCTTTTCGTTTCTCTGGAAACACCATATATTTT.

Many counts were recorded for this clonotype. The genes are TRBV5-1 and TRBJ2-4; D is ambiguous. CDR3 length: 15 amino acids. CDR1 is SGHRS, CDR2 YFSETQ, per germline. The V and J ends lost 0 bases and 0 bases respectively, with 7 bases between them. This CDR3 is CASSLAPVAKNIQYF. CDR3 bases: TGCGCCAGCAGCTTGGCCCCCGTAGCCAAAAACATTCAGTACTTC.

The rearrangement links TRBV10-2 to TRBJ1-2; D not resolved. The V end was cut by 8 bases, the J end by 0 bases, with 22 bases between. The CDR3 totals 17 residues. Germline V lookup: CDR1 WSHSY, CDR2 SAAADI. CDR3 DNA: TGCGCCAGCCTGGAGGGAACGGCTTTCCCCCCTAACTATGGCTACACCTTC. Amino acid sequence: CASLEGTAFPPNYGYTF.

This clonotype was seen ten or more times. This chain connects TRBV5-1 to TRBJ2-2; no clear D. The CDR3 runs 14 residues. Germline V gives CDR1 SGHRS, CDR2 YFSETQ. Between the trimmed V and J ends, which lost 3 bases and 6 bases, there was a span of 12 bases. CDR3 nucleotides: TGCGCCAGCAGCTGGAATATAGGCGCCGGGGAGCTGTTTTTT. This translates into CASSWNIGAGELFF.

There are many counts of this clonotype. This chain links TRBV5-4 with TRBJ2-3; no clear D gene. The CDR3 loop spans 15 amino acids. Trimming cost V 0 bases and J 6 bases, with 14 bases left between them. Germline lookup yields CDR1 SGHNT and CDR2 YYREEE (reference sequence). The CDR3 bases are TGTGCCAGCAGCTTGGGATCCGGCTCGGGTGATACGCAGTATTTT. Translated: CASSLGSGSGDTQYF.

This clonotype was seen ten or more times. This chain connects TRBV7-3 to TRBJ2-1; the match to TRBD1 covers 9 bases. Germline values: CDR1 SGHTA, CDR2 FQGTGA. V was clipped by 5 bases and J by 6 bases; unmatched bases: 2. The CDR3 runs 13 residues. The CDR3 protein is CASSTQGANEQFF. Written as DNA, the CDR3 is TGTGCCAGCAGCACACAGGGGGCCAATGAGCAGTTCTTC.

This clonotype was counted ten times or more. This chain connects TRBV20-1 to TRBJ2-5; D possibly corresponds to TRBD2 (6 bases). This CDR3 has 14 residues. The germline V gene encodes CDR1 DFQATT and CDR2 SNEGSKA (reference sequence). V lost 0 bases and J 5 bases, leaving 13 bases between the germline ends. The CDR3 protein is CSARDPGTWETQYF. The CDR3 DNA sequence: TGCAGTGCTAGAGATCCGGGGACTTGGGAGACCCAGTACTTC.